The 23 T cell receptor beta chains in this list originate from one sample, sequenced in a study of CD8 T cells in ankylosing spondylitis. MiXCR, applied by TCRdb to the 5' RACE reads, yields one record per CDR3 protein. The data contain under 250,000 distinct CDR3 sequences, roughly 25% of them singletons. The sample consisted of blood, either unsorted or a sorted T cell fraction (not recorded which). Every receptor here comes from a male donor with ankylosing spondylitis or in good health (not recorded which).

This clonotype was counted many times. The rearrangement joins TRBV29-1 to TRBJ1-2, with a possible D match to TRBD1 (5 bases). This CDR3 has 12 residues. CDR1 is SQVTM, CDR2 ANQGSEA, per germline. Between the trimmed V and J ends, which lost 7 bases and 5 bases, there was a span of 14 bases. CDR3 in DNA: TGCAGCGCCCAGAGAGGGACGTATGGCTACACCTTC. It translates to CSAQRGTYGYTF.

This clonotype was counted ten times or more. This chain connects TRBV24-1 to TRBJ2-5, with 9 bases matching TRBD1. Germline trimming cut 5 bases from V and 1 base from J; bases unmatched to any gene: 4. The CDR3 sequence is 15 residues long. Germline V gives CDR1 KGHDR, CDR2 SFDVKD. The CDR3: CATSVGTGSQETQYF. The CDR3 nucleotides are TGTGCCACCAGTGTAGGGACAGGGAGCCAAGAGACCCAGTACTTC.

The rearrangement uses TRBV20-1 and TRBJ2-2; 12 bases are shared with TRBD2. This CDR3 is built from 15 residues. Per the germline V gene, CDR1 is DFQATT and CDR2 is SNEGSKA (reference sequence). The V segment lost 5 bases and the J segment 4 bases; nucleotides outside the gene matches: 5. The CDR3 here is CSARLAGEGTGELFF. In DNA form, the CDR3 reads TGCAGTGCTCGACTAGCGGGAGAGGGCACCGGGGAGCTGTTTTTT.

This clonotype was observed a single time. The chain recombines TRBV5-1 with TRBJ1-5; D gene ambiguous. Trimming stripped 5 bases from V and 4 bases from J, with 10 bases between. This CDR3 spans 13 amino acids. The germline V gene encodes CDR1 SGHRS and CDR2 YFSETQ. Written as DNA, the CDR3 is TGCGCCAGCAGGGGCGAACTTAATCAGCCCCAGCATTTT. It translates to CASRGELNQPQHF.

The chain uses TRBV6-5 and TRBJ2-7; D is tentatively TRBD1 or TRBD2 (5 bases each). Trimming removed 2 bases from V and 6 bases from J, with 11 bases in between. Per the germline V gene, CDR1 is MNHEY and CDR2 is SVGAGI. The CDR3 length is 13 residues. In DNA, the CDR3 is TGTGCCAGCAGTTACGGGGGATTCGGCGAGCAGTACTTC. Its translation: CASSYGGFGEQYF.

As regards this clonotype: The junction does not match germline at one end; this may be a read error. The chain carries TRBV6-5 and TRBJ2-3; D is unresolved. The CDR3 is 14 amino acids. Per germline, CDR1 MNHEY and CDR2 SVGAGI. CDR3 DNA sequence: TGTGCCGGCAGTTACCAGAGTTACACAGATACGCAGTATTTT. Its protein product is CAGSYQSYTDTQYF.

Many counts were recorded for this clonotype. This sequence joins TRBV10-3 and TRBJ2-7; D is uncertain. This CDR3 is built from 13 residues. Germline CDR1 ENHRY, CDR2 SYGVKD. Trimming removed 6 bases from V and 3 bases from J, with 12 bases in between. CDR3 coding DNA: TGTGCCATCAGCGGCGGCGAGGTCTACGAGCAGTACTTC. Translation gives CAISGGEVYEQYF.

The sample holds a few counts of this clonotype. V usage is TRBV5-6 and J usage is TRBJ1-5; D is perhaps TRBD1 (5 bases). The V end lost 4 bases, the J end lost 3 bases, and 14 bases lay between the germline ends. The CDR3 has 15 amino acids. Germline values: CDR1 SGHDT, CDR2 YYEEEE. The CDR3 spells CASSIRDLLNQPQHF. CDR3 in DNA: TGTGCCAGCAGCATCCGGGACCTTCTCAATCAGCCCCAGCATTTT.

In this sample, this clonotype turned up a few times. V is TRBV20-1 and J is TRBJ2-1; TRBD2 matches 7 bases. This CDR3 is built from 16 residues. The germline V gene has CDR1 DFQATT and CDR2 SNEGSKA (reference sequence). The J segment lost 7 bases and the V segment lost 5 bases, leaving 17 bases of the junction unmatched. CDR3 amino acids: CSAQGISPTGGNEQFF. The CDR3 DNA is TGCAGTGCTCAAGGTATTTCTCCCACCGGGGGGAATGAGCAGTTCTTC.

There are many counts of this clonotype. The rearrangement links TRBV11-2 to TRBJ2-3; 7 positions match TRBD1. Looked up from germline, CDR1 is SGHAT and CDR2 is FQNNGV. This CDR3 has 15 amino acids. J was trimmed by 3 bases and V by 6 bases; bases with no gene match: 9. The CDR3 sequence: CASRPGQPGTDTQYF. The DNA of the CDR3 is TGTGCCAGCAGACCGGGACAGCCGGGTACAGATACGCAGTATTTT. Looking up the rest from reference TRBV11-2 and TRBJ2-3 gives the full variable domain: EAGVAQSPRYKIIEKRQSVAFWCNPISGHATLYWYQQILGQGPKLLIQFQNNGVVDDSQLPKDRFSAERLKGVDSTLKIQPAKLEDSAVYLCASRPGQPGTDTQYFGPGTRLTVL.

The CDR3 coding sequence is TGTGCCAGCAGTCGAGGGTCGGGCGCCTACAATGAGCAGTTCTTC. Translating it yields CASSRGSGAYNEQFF. The chain has TRBV12-3 or TRBV12-4 and TRBJ2-1; D is perhaps TRBD2 (5 bases). This CDR3 spans 15 amino acids. V gave up 5 bases and J gave up 2 bases, with 13 bases separating them.

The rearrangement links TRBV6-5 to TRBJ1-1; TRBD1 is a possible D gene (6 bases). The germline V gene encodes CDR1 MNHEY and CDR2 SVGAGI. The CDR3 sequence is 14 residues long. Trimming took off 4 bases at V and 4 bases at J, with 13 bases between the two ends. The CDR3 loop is CASSLTGASTEAFF. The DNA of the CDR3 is TGTGCCAGCAGTTTAACGGGGGCGAGCACTGAAGCTTTCTTT.

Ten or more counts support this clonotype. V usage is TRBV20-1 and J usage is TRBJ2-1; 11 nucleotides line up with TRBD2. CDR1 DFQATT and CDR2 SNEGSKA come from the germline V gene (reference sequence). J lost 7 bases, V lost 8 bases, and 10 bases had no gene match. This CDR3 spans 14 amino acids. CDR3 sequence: CSTGLAELGNEQFF. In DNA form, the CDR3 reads TGCAGTACGGGACTAGCGGAGCTGGGGAATGAGCAGTTCTTC.

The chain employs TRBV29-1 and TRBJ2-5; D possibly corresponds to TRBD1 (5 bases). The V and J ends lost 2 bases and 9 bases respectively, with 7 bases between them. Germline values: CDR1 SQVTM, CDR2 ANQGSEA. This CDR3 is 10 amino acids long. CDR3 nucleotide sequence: TGCAGCGTTGAAAGCAGGGCCCAGTACTTC. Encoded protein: CSVESRAQYF.

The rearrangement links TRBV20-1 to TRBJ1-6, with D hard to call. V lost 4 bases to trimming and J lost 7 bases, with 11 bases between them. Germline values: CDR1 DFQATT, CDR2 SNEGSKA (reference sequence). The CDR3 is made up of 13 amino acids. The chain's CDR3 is CSATASQNSPLHF. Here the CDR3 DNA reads TGCAGTGCTACGGCAAGCCAGAATTCACCCCTCCACTTT.

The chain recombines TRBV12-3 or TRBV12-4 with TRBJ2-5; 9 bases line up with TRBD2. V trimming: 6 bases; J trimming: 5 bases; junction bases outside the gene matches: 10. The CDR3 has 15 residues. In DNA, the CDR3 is TGTGCCAGCAGACCTGCGGGAGGGCCCTCGGAGACCCAGTACTTC. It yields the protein CASRPAGGPSETQYF.

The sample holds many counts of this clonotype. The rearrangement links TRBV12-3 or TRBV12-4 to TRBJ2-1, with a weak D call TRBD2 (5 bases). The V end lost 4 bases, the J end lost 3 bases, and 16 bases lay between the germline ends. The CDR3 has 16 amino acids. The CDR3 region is CASSYLGVILYNEQFF. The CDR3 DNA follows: TGTGCCAGCAGTTACCTGGGAGTAATCCTCTACAATGAGCAGTTCTTC.

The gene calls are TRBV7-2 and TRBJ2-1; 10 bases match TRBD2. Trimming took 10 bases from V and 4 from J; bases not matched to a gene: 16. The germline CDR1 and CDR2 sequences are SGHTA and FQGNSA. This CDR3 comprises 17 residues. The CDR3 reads CATCGLAAEMGYNEQFF. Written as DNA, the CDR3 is TGTGCCACCTGCGGACTAGCGGCGGAGATGGGGTACAATGAGCAGTTCTTC.

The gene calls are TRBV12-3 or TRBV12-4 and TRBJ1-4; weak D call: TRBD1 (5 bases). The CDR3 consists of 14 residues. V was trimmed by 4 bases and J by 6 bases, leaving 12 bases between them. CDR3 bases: TGTGCCAGCAGTTCCCAGGGCTGGTATGAAAAACTGTTTTTT. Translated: CASSSQGWYEKLFF.

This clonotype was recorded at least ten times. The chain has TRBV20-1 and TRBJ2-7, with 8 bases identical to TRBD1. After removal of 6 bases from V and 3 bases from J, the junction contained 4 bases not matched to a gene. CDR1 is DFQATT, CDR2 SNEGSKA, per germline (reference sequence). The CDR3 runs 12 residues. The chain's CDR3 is CSAQGQGYEQYF. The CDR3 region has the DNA TGCAGTGCACAAGGACAGGGCTACGAGCAGTACTTC.

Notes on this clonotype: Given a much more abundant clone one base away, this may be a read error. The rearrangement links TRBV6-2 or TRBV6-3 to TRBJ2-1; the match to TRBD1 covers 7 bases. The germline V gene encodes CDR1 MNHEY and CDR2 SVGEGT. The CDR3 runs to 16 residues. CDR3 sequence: CASSWGQYDSYNDQFF. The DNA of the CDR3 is TGTGCCAGCAGTTGGGGACAGTACGACTCCTACAATGATCAGTTCTTC.

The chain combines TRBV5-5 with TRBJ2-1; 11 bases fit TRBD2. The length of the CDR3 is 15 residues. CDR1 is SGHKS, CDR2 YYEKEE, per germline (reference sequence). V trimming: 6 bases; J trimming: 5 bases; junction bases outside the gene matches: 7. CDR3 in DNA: TGTGCCAGCATGGCTAGCGGGAGGCCCGACAATGAGCAGTTCTTC. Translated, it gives CASMASGRPDNEQFF.

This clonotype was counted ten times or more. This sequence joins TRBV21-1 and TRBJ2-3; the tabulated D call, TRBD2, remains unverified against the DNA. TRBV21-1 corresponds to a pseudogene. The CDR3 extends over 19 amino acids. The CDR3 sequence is CASSKDTGTSGSGTDTQYF. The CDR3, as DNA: TGTGCCAGCAGCAAAGACACAGGGACTAGCGGGAGTGGGACAGATACGCAGTATTTT.